This is a list of T cell receptor beta chains from one sample in a study of graft-versus-host responses after intestinal transplantation. The assay was immunoSEQ multiplex PCR, and TCRdb's table has in-frame clones only and misses some. The sample has over 80,000 clones; around 86% are singletons. The source was PBMCs, collected 255 days after intestinal transplant. These receptors all stem from a human patient who received an intestinal transplant, so some T cells may come from the graft donor. The CDR3 runs from the conserved cysteine through the conserved F or W. A D gene is named only where the DNA matches it firmly. Part of the rows lack a size; the others show once, few, many or a class for expanded clones.

j_gene: TRBJ2-3; d_gene: -; v_gene: TRBV9; abundance: -; CDR3nt: TGTGCCAGCAGTACCACGGCAGGGAACAGAGATACGCAGTATTTT; CDR3aa: CASSTTAGNRDTQYF
j_gene: TRBJ1-2; d_gene: -; v_gene: TRBV7-9; abundance: once; CDR3nt: TGTGCCAGCAGCCCGACGGCCGCGGAGAGGGGCTACACCTTC; CDR3aa: CASSPTAAERGYTF
j_gene: TRBJ1-1; d_gene: -; v_gene: TRBV15; abundance: -; CDR3nt: TGTGCCACCAGCAGAGATGCAGGGTTTGAAGCTTTCTTT; CDR3aa: CATSRDAGFEAFF
j_gene: TRBJ2-5; d_gene: TRBD2; v_gene: TRBV7-6; abundance: -; CDR3nt: TGTGCCAGCAGCTTACCTAGCGGGGAAGACGAATTTAAAGAGACCCAGTACTTC; CDR3aa: CASSLPSGEDEFKETQYF
j_gene: TRBJ2-1; d_gene: -; v_gene: TRBV29-1; abundance: -; CDR3nt: TGCAGCGTTGGGGCGCCTAACAATGAGCAGTTCTTC; CDR3aa: CSVGAPNNEQFF
j_gene: TRBJ2-7; d_gene: TRBD1; v_gene: TRBV6-1; abundance: -; CDR3nt: TGTGCCAGCAGTGAAGCACAGGGGGCAGGCGAGCAGTACTTC; CDR3aa: CASSEAQGAGEQYF
j_gene: TRBJ2-2; d_gene: -; v_gene: TRBV13; abundance: -; CDR3nt: TGTGCCAGCAGCCTCAGACAGGCCTCGAACACCGGGGAGCTGTTTTTT; CDR3aa: CASSLRQASNTGELFF
j_gene: TRBJ1-1; d_gene: -; v_gene: TRBV19; abundance: -; CDR3nt: TGTGCCAGTAGTATGTCGGGGAGGGCTGAAGCTTTCTTT; CDR3aa: CASSMSGRAEAFF
j_gene: TRBJ1-1; d_gene: TRBD1; v_gene: TRBV5-1; abundance: few; CDR3nt: TGCGCCAGCAGCCCGACGACAGGGATGAACACTGAAGCTTTCTTT; CDR3aa: CASSPTTGMNTEAFF
j_gene: TRBJ1-2; d_gene: -; v_gene: TRBV6-6; abundance: -; CDR3nt: TGTGCCACCGGAGACTCTCTGGGTGTGCTACACACCTTC; CDR3aa: CATGDSLGVLHTF
j_gene: TRBJ2-7; d_gene: -; v_gene: TRBV9; abundance: -; CDR3nt: TGTGCCAGCAGCGTAGGCCTAGGAGACGAGCAGTACTTC; CDR3aa: CASSVGLGDEQYF
j_gene: TRBJ1-5; d_gene: -; v_gene: TRBV7-9; abundance: -; CDR3nt: TGTGCCAGCAGCTTAGCTACAGAACAGCCCCAGCATTTT; CDR3aa: CASSLATEQPQHF
j_gene: TRBJ1-4; d_gene: -; v_gene: TRBV6-1; abundance: few; CDR3nt: TGTGCCAGCAGTGAAGGACCAGGGTCGGGGGAAAAACTGTTTTTT; CDR3aa: CASSEGPGSGEKLFF
j_gene: TRBJ2-7; d_gene: -; v_gene: TRBV5-4; abundance: -; CDR3nt: TGTGCCAGCAGCTTCGGGGGTTCCGACTACGAGCAGTACTTC; CDR3aa: CASSFGGSDYEQYF
j_gene: TRBJ2-2; d_gene: -; v_gene: TRBV15; abundance: -; CDR3nt: TGTGCCACCAGCAGTTCGACCCCCACCGGGGAGCTGTTTTTT; CDR3aa: CATSSSTPTGELFF
j_gene: TRBJ1-6; d_gene: -; v_gene: TRBV19; abundance: -; CDR3nt: TGTGCCAGTAGTATTCCACGGGGCCCCCTCCACTTT; CDR3aa: CASSIPRGPLHF
j_gene: TRBJ1-1; d_gene: -; v_gene: TRBV18; abundance: -; CDR3nt: TGTGCCAGCTCACCACTAAGTTTAGAGGGGAGAAAAGCTTTCTTT; CDR3aa: CASSPLSLEGRKAFF
j_gene: TRBJ2-1; d_gene: -; v_gene: TRBV2; abundance: -; CDR3nt: TGTGCCAGCAGTGAACTCCAGAGCTCCTACAATGAGCAGTTCTTC; CDR3aa: CASSELQSSYNEQFF
j_gene: TRBJ1-3; d_gene: TRBD1; v_gene: TRBV6-5; abundance: -; CDR3nt: TGTGCCAGCAGTTACTCGAGACAGGGGGCAGGGAACACCATATATTTT; CDR3aa: CASSYSRQGAGNTIYF
j_gene: TRBJ1-2; d_gene: -; v_gene: TRBV29-1; abundance: -; CDR3nt: TGCAGCGTTGAAGATCGAAACAGATTCTATGGCTACACCTTC; CDR3aa: CSVEDRNRFYGYTF
j_gene: TRBJ2-3; d_gene: -; v_gene: TRBV6-1; abundance: -; CDR3nt: TGTGCCATTACCAGCCCCACAGATACGCAGTATTTT; CDR3aa: CAITSPTDTQYF
j_gene: TRBJ1-1; d_gene: -; v_gene: TRBV25-1; abundance: -; CDR3nt: TGTGCCAGCAGTCGTATACACAACACTGAAGCTTTCTTT; CDR3aa: CASSRIHNTEAFF
j_gene: TRBJ2-2; d_gene: TRBD2; v_gene: TRBV10-2; abundance: -; CDR3nt: TGCGCCAGCAGTGAGGGGGAGAGCGGGAGGGAGCTGTTTTTT; CDR3aa: CASSEGESGRELFF
j_gene: TRBJ2-7; d_gene: TRBD1; v_gene: TRBV10-1; abundance: -; CDR3nt: TGCGCCAGCAGCGCCGGGACAGGGGGCCCTCTCTACGAGCAGTACTTC; CDR3aa: CASSAGTGGPLYEQYF
j_gene: TRBJ1-1; d_gene: TRBD1; v_gene: TRBV2; abundance: -; CDR3nt: TGTGCCAACCTATTCGGGACAGCCTTGAACACTGAAGCTTTCTTT; CDR3aa: CANLFGTALNTEAFF
j_gene: TRBJ2-5; d_gene: -; v_gene: TRBV21-1; abundance: -; CDR3nt: TGTGCCAGCAGCAAAGTCGAGACTAGCGGTACTAGGGCCCAGTACTTC; CDR3aa: CASSKVETSGTRAQYF
j_gene: TRBJ2-2; d_gene: -; v_gene: TRBV28; abundance: -; CDR3nt: TGTGCCAGCAGTTTTCCCAGTCGGGGGCACGGGGAGCTGTTTTTT; CDR3aa: CASSFPSRGHGELFF
j_gene: TRBJ2-5; d_gene: -; v_gene: TRBV6-1; abundance: -; CDR3nt: TGTGCCAGCAGTGAATTGGGAGAAGAGACCCAGTACTTC; CDR3aa: CASSELGEETQYF
j_gene: TRBJ2-1; d_gene: -; v_gene: TRBV6-1; abundance: once; CDR3nt: TGTGCCAGCAGTGAGTCCCGGGGCCCAAACAATGAGCAGTTCTTC; CDR3aa: CASSESRGPNNEQFF
j_gene: TRBJ1-5; d_gene: -; v_gene: TRBV12-5; abundance: -; CDR3nt: TGTGCTAGTGGTTTGGTAGGGAGGGAGATGGGCAATCAGCCCCAGCATTTT; CDR3aa: CASGLVGREMGNQPQHF
j_gene: TRBJ1-3; d_gene: -; v_gene: TRBV5-4; abundance: few; CDR3nt: TGTGCCAGCCGAGCATTCTCTGGAAACACCATATATTTT; CDR3aa: CASRAFSGNTIYF
j_gene: TRBJ1-4; d_gene: -; v_gene: TRBV6-6; abundance: -; CDR3nt: TGTGCCAGCAGTTACTCGAGGGGGTTTGAAGAAAAACTGTTTTTT; CDR3aa: CASSYSRGFEEKLFF
j_gene: TRBJ1-1; d_gene: -; v_gene: TRBV10-2; abundance: -; CDR3nt: TGCGCCAGCAGTGACTGGCTAGGCGACACTGAAGCTTTCTTT; CDR3aa: CASSDWLGDTEAFF
j_gene: TRBJ1-4; d_gene: -; v_gene: TRBV18; abundance: -; CDR3nt: TGTGCCAGCTCACCCTCCCCGAGAGAAAAACTGTTTTTT; CDR3aa: CASSPSPREKLFF
j_gene: TRBJ2-2; d_gene: TRBD2; v_gene: TRBV7-9; abundance: -; CDR3nt: TGTGCCAGCAGTCTAGCGGGACCCGAGGCCGGGGAGCTGTTTTTT; CDR3aa: CASSLAGPEAGELFF
j_gene: TRBJ2-5; d_gene: TRBD1; v_gene: TRBV18; abundance: -; CDR3nt: TGTGCCAGCTCACTCAAGGGACAGGCAGAGACCCAGTACTTC; CDR3aa: CASSLKGQAETQYF
j_gene: TRBJ2-7; d_gene: TRBD1; v_gene: TRBV11-2; abundance: few; CDR3nt: TGTGCCAGCAGCGGGCGGACAGGGGGCTCCTACGAGCAGTACTTC; CDR3aa: CASSGRTGGSYEQYF
j_gene: TRBJ1-1; d_gene: -; v_gene: TRBV6-5; abundance: -; CDR3nt: TGTGCCAGCAGTTACCTAGGGAAGGGGGAGAACACTGAAGCTTTCTTT; CDR3aa: CASSYLGKGENTEAFF
j_gene: TRBJ2-5; d_gene: TRBD1; v_gene: TRBV28; abundance: -; CDR3nt: TGTGCCAGCAGCTTGGTCTGGGACAGGGCAGGAGAGACCCAGTACTTC; CDR3aa: CASSLVWDRAGETQYF
j_gene: TRBJ2-1; d_gene: -; v_gene: TRBV28; abundance: -; CDR3nt: TGTGCCAGCAGTTTAGGAGGAGTGAGCTCCTACAATGAGCAGTTCTTC; CDR3aa: CASSLGGVSSYNEQFF
j_gene: TRBJ1-6; d_gene: -; v_gene: TRBV7-9; abundance: -; CDR3nt: TGTGCCAGCAGCTTGGACTTTTCTAAGAATTCACCCCTCCACTTT; CDR3aa: CASSLDFSKNSPLHF
j_gene: TRBJ2-1; d_gene: -; v_gene: TRBV4-1; abundance: -; CDR3nt: TGCGCCAGCAGCCAAGATTCCGACAATGAGCAGTTCTTC; CDR3aa: CASSQDSDNEQFF
j_gene: TRBJ2-3; d_gene: -; v_gene: TRBV13; abundance: once; CDR3nt: TGTGCCAGCAGCTCCTCCACAGATACGCAGTATTTT; CDR3aa: CASSSSTDTQYF
j_gene: TRBJ1-2; d_gene: -; v_gene: TRBV7-8; abundance: -; CDR3nt: TGTGCCAGCAGCTTAGGAGGGAATGGCTACACCTTC; CDR3aa: CASSLGGNGYTF
j_gene: TRBJ1-4; d_gene: TRBD1; v_gene: TRBV5-1; abundance: -; CDR3nt: TGCGCCATCTTAAGCCACAGGGGAGGGGATGAAAAACTGTTTTTT; CDR3aa: CAILSHRGGDEKLFF
j_gene: TRBJ2-7; d_gene: TRBD2; v_gene: TRBV25-1; abundance: -; CDR3nt: TGTGCCAGCAGTGGTGGTCGCGGGAGGAGGGGCTACGAGCAGTACTTC; CDR3aa: CASSGGRGRRGYEQYF
j_gene: TRBJ1-3; d_gene: -; v_gene: TRBV6-1; abundance: -; CDR3nt: TGTGCCAGCAGGGCCTACTCTGGAAACACCATATATTTT; CDR3aa: CASRAYSGNTIYF
j_gene: TRBJ2-7; d_gene: -; v_gene: TRBV6-5; abundance: -; CDR3nt: TGTGCCAGCAGTGGGGTCTACGAGCAGTACTTC; CDR3aa: CASSGVYEQYF
j_gene: TRBJ2-3; d_gene: TRBD2; v_gene: TRBV5-1; abundance: -; CDR3nt: TGCGCCAGCAGCACGGGACTAGCGGGGGTCACAGATACGCAGTATTTT; CDR3aa: CASSTGLAGVTDTQYF
j_gene: TRBJ2-7; d_gene: TRBD2; v_gene: TRBV28; abundance: -; CDR3nt: TGTGCCACCTTCGGTGGGAGCGGGAGAGTCGAGCAGTACTTC; CDR3aa: CATFGGSGRVEQYF